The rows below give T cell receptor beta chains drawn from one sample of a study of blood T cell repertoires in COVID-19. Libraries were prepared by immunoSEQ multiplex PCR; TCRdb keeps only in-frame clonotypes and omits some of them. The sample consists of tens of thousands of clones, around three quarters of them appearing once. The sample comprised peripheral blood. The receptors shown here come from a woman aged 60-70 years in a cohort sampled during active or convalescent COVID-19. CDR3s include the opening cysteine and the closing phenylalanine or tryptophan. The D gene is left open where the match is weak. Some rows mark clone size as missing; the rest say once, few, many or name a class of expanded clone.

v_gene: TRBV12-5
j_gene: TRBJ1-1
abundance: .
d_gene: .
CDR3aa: CASGRDGAFF

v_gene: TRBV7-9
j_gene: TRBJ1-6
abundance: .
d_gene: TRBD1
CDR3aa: CASSLVRTGGSPLHF

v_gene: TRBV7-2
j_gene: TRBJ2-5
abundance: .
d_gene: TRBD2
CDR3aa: CASSLAQRGGYQETQYF

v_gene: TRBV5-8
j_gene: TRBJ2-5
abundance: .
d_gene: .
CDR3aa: CASSTRVVGYF

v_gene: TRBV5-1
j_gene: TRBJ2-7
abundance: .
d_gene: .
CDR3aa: CASSLTQNYEQYF

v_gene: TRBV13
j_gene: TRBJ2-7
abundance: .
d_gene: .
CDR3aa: CASSPMSGGGFRPYEQYF

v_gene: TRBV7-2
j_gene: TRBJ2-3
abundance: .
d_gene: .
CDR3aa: CASSLRGGGSDTQYF

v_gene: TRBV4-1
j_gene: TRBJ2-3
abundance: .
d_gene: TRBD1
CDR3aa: CASSRDRQDTQYF

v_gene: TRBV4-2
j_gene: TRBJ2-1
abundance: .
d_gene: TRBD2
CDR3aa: CASSQDPRGGAQSGEQFF

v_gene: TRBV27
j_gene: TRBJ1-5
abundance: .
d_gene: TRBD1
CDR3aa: CASSPKKTGGPFFGSQHF

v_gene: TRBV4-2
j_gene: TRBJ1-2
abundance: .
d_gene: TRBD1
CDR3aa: CASSQETGAVANYGYTF

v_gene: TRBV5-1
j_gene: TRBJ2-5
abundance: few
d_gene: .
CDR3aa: CASSLRGQETQYF

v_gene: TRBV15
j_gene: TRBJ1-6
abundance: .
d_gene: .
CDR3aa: CATSRDLRSSPLHF

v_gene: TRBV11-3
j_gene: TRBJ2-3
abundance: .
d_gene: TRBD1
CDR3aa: CASSKGTGDSSTDTQYF

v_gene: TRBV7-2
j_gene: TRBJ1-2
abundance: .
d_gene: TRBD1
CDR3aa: CASSTGGYGYTF

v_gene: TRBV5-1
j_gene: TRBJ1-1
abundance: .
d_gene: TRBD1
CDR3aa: CASSQLPGQGFGLPEAFF

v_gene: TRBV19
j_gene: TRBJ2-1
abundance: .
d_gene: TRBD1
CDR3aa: CASSTGQGRYNEQFF

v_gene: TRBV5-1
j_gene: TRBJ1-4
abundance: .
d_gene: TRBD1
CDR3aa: CASSLVPQGAGEKLFF

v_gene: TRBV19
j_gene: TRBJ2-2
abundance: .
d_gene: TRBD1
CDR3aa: CASCPGRGPQVAGELFF

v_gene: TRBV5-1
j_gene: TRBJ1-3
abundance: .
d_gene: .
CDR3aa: CASSLGQSSGNTIYF

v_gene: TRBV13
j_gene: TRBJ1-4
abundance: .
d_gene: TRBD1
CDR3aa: CATTTNGTGHDRDEKLFF

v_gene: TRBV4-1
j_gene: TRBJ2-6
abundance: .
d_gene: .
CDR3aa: CASSQTPGQAFSGANVLTF